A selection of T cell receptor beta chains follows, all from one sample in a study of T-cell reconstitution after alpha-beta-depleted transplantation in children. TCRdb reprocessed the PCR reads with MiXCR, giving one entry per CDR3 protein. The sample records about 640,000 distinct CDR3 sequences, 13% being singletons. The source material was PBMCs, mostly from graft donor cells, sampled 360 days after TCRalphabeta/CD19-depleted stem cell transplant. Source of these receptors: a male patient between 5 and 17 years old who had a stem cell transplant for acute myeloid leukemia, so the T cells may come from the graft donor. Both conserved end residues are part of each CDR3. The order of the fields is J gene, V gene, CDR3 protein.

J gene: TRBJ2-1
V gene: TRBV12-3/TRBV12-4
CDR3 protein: CASSFHNEQFF

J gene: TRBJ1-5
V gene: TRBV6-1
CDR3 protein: CASSTGGTPNQPQHF

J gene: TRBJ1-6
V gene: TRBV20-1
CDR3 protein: CCARARKWESSYNSPLHF

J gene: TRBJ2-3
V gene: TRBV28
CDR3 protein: CASSSRQGVADTQYF

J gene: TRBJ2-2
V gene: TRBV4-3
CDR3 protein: CASSQVNLAGVIGELFF

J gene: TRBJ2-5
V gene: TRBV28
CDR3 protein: CASGRPGLAGLKPFAYQETQYF

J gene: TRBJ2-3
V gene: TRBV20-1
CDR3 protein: CSAREMVSPRRAPDTQYF

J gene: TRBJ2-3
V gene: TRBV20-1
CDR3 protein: CSASQSAGATDTQYF

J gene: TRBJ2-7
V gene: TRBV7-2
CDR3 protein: CASSLATSGMAEQYF

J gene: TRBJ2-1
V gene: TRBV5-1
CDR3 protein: CASTRLAEHNEQFF

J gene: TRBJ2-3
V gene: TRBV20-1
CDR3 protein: CSASGTGGLAGGPKITDTQYF

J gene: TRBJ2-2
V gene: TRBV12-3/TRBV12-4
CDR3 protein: CASSRVHTGELFF

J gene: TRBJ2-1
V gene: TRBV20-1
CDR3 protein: CSASALDEQFF

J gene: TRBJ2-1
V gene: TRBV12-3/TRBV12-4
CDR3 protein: CASGVGDRGKRERHEQFF

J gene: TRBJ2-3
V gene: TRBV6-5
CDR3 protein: CASTEGVADTQYF

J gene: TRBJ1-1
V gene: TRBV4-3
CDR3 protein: CASSQDVGITEAFF

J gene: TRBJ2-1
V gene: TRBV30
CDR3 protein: CAWRIAGVGYNEQFF